The 23 T cell receptor beta chains presented below share a single source sample, sequenced in a study of follicular helper T cells after annual influenza vaccination. The repertoire was sequenced with immunoSEQ multiplex PCR; TCRdb's copy has only in-frame clones and lacks some. The sample has just under 9,000 clones, about 77% seen once; the top ten hold 2.5% to 3.5%. The time point: 2014-2015 season, pre-vaccination. Sequenced here: CXCR5+ CD38- circulating T follicular helper cells from blood, sampled on the day of influenza vaccination. The subset denotes: circulating Tfh, non-naive CD4+CXCR5+PD-1+ (ICOS+CD38+ or ICOS-CD38-). The receptors derive from an adult who received the influenza vaccine.

There are a few counts of this clone. The chain uses TRBV6-1 and TRBJ2-4, with D unresolved. This CDR3 is 17 amino acids long. With 2 bases removed from V and 1 base from J, the gap between germline ends came to 15 bases. Germline V gene lookup returns CDR1 MNHNS and CDR2 SASEGT. The CDR3 reads CASSEQGSLGAKNIQYF. DNA for the CDR3: TGTGCCAGCAGTGAACAAGGATCGCTTGGGGCCAAAAACATTCAGTACTTC.

The genes are TRBV10-1 and TRBJ1-2; D may be TRBD1 (5 bases). Per the germline V gene, CDR1 is WNHNN and CDR2 is SYGVQD (reference sequence). Between the trimmed V and J ends, which lost 6 bases and 2 bases, there was a span of 7 bases. This CDR3 contains 12 residues. The chain's CDR3 is CASRTENYGYTF. CDR3 nucleotides: TGCGCCAGCAGGACAGAGAACTATGGCTACACCTTC.

The rearrangement links TRBV7-8 to TRBJ2-1; perhaps TRBD1 as D (6 bases). The V and J ends lost 4 bases and 7 bases respectively, with 17 bases between them. The CDR3 extends over 15 amino acids. The germline CDR1 and CDR2 sequences are SGHVS and FQNEAQ. CDR3: CASSSSLDRINEQFF. In DNA form, the CDR3 reads TGTGCCAGCAGCTCAAGCTTGGACAGAATAAATGAGCAGTTCTTC.

The DNA of the CDR3 is TGTGCCAGCAGCTTTGCCGCGGGGTCCGGGGAGCTGTTTTTT. Protein product: CASSFAAGSGELFF. The chain is built from TRBV7-8 and TRBJ2-2; D perhaps matches TRBD2 (6 bases). V was shortened by 3 bases and J by 6 bases, with 11 bases between the two germline ends. CDR1 is SGHVS, CDR2 FQNEAQ, per germline. CDR3 length: 14 residues.

The rearrangement joins TRBV5-1 to TRBJ2-1; D might be TRBD2 (5 bases). V was pared by 0 bases and J by 8 bases, with 12 bases between. The CDR3 consists of 14 residues. Looked up from germline, CDR1 is SGHRS and CDR2 is YFSETQ. As DNA, the CDR3 is TGCGCCAGCAGCTTGGCCGACTTGGGAGATGAGCAGTTCTTC. Its protein is CASSLADLGDEQFF.

V gene TRBV7-9 combines with J gene TRBJ1-1; unclear D gene. The CDR3 consists of 13 residues. Trimming took off 1 base at V and 4 bases at J, with 7 bases between the two ends. Germline loops: CDR1 SEHNR, CDR2 FQNEAQ (reference sequence). The CDR3: CASSLEAATEAFF. CDR3 nucleotide sequence: TGTGCCAGCAGCTTAGAGGCAGCCACTGAAGCTTTCTTT.

The chain uses TRBV29-1 and TRBJ1-4; D possibly corresponds to TRBD1 (6 bases). V was cut by 5 bases and J by 4 bases, with 17 bases left in between. The CDR3 runs 15 residues. Germline CDR1 reads SQVTM; CDR2 reads ANQGSEA. The CDR3 loop is CSVSIQGQGNEKLFF. In DNA form, the CDR3 reads TGCAGCGTTTCGATACAGGGCCAGGGTAATGAAAAACTGTTTTTT.

The chain recombines TRBV19 with TRBJ1-5; unclear D gene. Trimming shortened V by 7 bases and J by 4 bases, and 11 bases separated the two germline ends. The CDR3 extends over 13 amino acids. Per the germline V gene, CDR1 is LNHDA and CDR2 is SQIVND (reference sequence). CDR3 DNA: TGTGCCAGTAAGCGGGGTGGGAATCAGCCCCAGCATTTT. Protein product: CASKRGGNQPQHF.

The CDR3 bases are TGTGCCAGCAGCTTAGACCCGGGGGAAGGAAACACCATATATTTT. Residues: CASSLDPGEGNTIYF. The chain combines TRBV7-2 with TRBJ1-3; tentatively, D is TRBD1 (5 bases). Germline V gives CDR1 SGHTA, CDR2 FQGNSA. This CDR3 is built from 15 residues. V lost 1 base to trimming and J lost 4 bases, with 11 bases between them.

This chain connects TRBV5-1 to TRBJ2-1; a possible D gene is TRBD2 (5 bases). The CDR3 spans 14 residues. Germline lookup yields CDR1 SGHRS and CDR2 YFSETQ. Trimming left V 0 bases short and J 8 bases short, with 12 bases between. CDR3 loop: CASSLGAGGDEQFF. Here the CDR3 DNA reads TGCGCCAGCAGCTTGGGGGCAGGAGGCGATGAGCAGTTCTTC. The whole variable domain, remainder taken from reference TRBV5-1 and TRBJ2-1, is KAGVTQTPRYLIKTRGQQVTLSCSPISGHRSVSWYQQTPGQGLQFLFEYFSETQRNKGNFPGRFSGRQFSNSRSEMNVSTLELGDSALYLCASSLGAGGDEQFFGPGTRLTVL.

This rearrangement joins TRBV2 to TRBJ2-4; possible D gene TRBD2, 5 bases. The germline V gene encodes CDR1 SNHLY and CDR2 FYNNEI. The CDR3 is 14 residues long. CDR3 loop: CASQVHQRGNIQYF. CDR3 coding DNA: TGTGCTTCTCAGGTGCACCAACGGGGAAACATTCAGTACTTC.

This chain links TRBV18 with TRBJ1-2; possible D gene TRBD1, 5 bases. The CDR3 runs 14 residues. V lost 2 bases and J 4 bases, leaving 11 bases between the germline ends. Germline loops: CDR1 KGHSH, CDR2 LQKENI. CDR3 protein: CASSPSGAGYGYTF. The CDR3 coding sequence is TGTGCCAGCTCACCATCCGGGGCAGGCTATGGCTACACCTTC.

The V call is TRBV29-1, the J call TRBJ2-7; 11 bases align to TRBD1. Germline CDR1 reads SQVTM; CDR2 reads ANQGSEA. The CDR3 totals 15 residues. The V segment lost 3 bases and the J segment 5 bases; nucleotides outside the gene matches: 9. This CDR3 is CSVDSRTGGTHEQYF. CDR3 nucleotide sequence: TGCAGCGTTGATTCTCGGACAGGGGGCACCCACGAGCAGTACTTC.

V gene TRBV11-2 combines with J gene TRBJ2-7; 7 bases are a match to TRBD2. Trimming took 5 bases from V and 1 from J; bases not matched to a gene: 8. CDR1 and CDR2 from the germline V gene are SGHAT and FQNNGV. This CDR3 is 15 amino acids long. In DNA form, the CDR3 reads TGTGCCAGCAGCCGGAAGCGGGAAACTTCCTACGAGCAGTACTTC. Its translation: CASSRKRETSYEQYF.

This chain joins TRBV15 and TRBJ2-5; 10 bases map to TRBD2. Germline CDR1 and CDR2: LNHNV and YYDKDF (reference sequence). Germline trimming cut 4 bases from V and 4 bases from J; bases unmatched to any gene: 6. The CDR3 runs to 15 residues. CDR3 protein: CATSTDSGRIETQYF. CDR3 in DNA: TGTGCCACCAGCACCGATAGCGGGAGGATAGAGACCCAGTACTTC.

This CDR3 reads CASSEGQNYGYTF. The CDR3 DNA is TGTGCCAGCAGTGAGGGACAGAACTATGGCTACACCTTC. V and J are TRBV6-6 and TRBJ1-2; 7 bases align to TRBD1. The CDR3 is 13 residues long. The J segment lost 2 bases and the V segment lost 5 bases, leaving 2 bases of the junction unmatched. Per germline, CDR1 MNHNY and CDR2 SVGAGI (reference sequence).

The chain employs TRBV5-4 and TRBJ1-1; D is undetermined. This CDR3 region has 14 residues. V lost 1 base, J lost 0 bases, and 7 bases lay in between. Germline-derived CDR1 and CDR2 are SGHNT and YYREEE (reference sequence). CDR3 nucleotides: TGTGCCAGCAGCTTGACCAGCCTGAACACTGAAGCTTTCTTT. It translates to CASSLTSLNTEAFF.

This clone was seen just once. V gene TRBV6-1 combines with J gene TRBJ2-2; D possibly corresponds to TRBD2 (5 bases). V shed 4 bases and J shed 6 bases, with 15 bases lying between them. This CDR3 contains 15 residues. The germline CDR1 and CDR2 sequences are MNHNS and SASEGT. For the CDR3, the DNA is TGTGCCAGCAGTGCAATTCACGGGATGGCCGGGGAGCTGTTTTTT. Amino acids: CASSAIHGMAGELFF.

This sequence joins TRBV15 and TRBJ2-1; 7 positions agree with TRBD2. This CDR3 region has 18 residues. Germline V lookup: CDR1 LNHNV, CDR2 YYDKDF (reference sequence). The V gene end was trimmed by 3 bases and the J gene end by 9 bases; junction bases not matched to a gene: 20. DNA of the CDR3: TGTGCCACCAGCAGGAGCAGTCCAGGGTTTGGCGGGAGTGGTGAGCAGTTCTTC. This translates into CATSRSSPGFGGSGEQFF.

The chain links TRBV5-5 to TRBJ2-5, with D uncertain. The CDR3 has 14 amino acids. CDR1 SGHKS and CDR2 YYEKEE come from the germline V gene (reference sequence). The V end was cut by 0 bases, the J end by 0 bases, with 6 bases between. The CDR3 coding sequence is TGTGCCAGCAGCTTGGGGTTGTACCAAGAGACCCAGTACTTC. Translation: CASSLGLYQETQYF.

V and J are TRBV5-3 and TRBJ1-6; D not certain. TRBV5-3 is annotated as an ORF whose role is uncertain. The V end was cut by 8 bases, the J end by 14 bases, with 17 bases between. The CDR3 is 12 amino acids. In DNA, the CDR3 is TGTGCCAGCAGCCGCGAATCGGGAACCCTCCACTTT. As protein: CASSRESGTLHF.

This chain connects TRBV5-8 to TRBJ2-3, with D perhaps matching TRBD1 or TRBD2 (5 bases each). The CDR3 runs to 15 residues. Germline V CDR1 and CDR2: SGHTS, YDEGEE. Trimming left V 0 bases short and J 1 base short, with 9 bases between. CDR3 sequence reads: CASSLELGGTDTQYF. The CDR3 coding sequence is TGTGCCAGCAGCTTGGAGTTGGGGGGCACAGATACGCAGTATTTT.

The chain combines TRBV6-5 with TRBJ2-2, with D perhaps matching TRBD1 or TRBD2 (5 bases each). The V gene's germline CDR1 is MNHEY and CDR2 SVGAGI. The CDR3 consists of 14 residues. The V gene lost 5 bases and the J gene lost 1 base, with 8 bases spanning the gap. DNA of the CDR3: TGTGCCAGCAGTAGGGACGGGAACACCGGGGAGCTGTTTTTT. Protein: CASSRDGNTGELFF.